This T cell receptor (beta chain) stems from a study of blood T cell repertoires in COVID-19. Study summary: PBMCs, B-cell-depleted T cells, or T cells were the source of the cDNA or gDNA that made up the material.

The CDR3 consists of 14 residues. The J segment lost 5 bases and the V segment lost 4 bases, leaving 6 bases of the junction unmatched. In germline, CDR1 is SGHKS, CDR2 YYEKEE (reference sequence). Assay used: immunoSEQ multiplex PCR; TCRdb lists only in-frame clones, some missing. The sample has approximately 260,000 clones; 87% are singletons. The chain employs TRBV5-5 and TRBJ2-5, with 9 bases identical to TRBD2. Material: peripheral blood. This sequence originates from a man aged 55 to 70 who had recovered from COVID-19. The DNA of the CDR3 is TGTGCCAGCAGCCCGGGACTAGCTGGGGAGACCCAGTACTTC. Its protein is CASSPGLAGETQYF.